Given below is one T cell receptor (beta chain) in context. The sample is drawn from a study of cytomegalovirus exposure and HLA in healthy donors. Researchers ran the PCR with 60 Vbeta and 13 Jbeta primers. Data came from immunoSEQ multiplex PCR; TCRdb stores just in-frame clones and leaves some out. The sample consists of approximately 100,000 clones, under 80% of them appearing once. The source is a man in his forties in good health and CMV-seronegative. The sample comprised PBMCs.

The CDR3 DNA is TGTGCCAGCAGCTCCTTCCGGAGTAGCGGGGGGGCCTCGGGCGAGCAGTACGTC. Translation gives CASSSFRSSGGASGEQYV. The chain carries TRBV4-2 and TRBJ2-7, with 11 bases aligning to TRBD2. The germline CDR1 and CDR2 sequences are LGHNA and YNFKEQ. V was clipped by 5 bases and J by 6 bases; unmatched bases: 18. The CDR3 runs 18 residues.